These 23 T cell receptor beta chains share one sample of origin, sequenced in a study of shared clonotypes between healthy human individuals. Assay: immunoSEQ multiplex PCR; the TCRdb copy retains only in-frame clones and omits some. The data contain some 2.1 million clones, about 94% of them singletons. Terminally differentiated effector memory CD45RA+ cells were excluded by CCR7 positive selection of CD45RO-negative cells. Sequenced input: naive CD8+ T cells sorted from blood. All receptors derive from a man younger than 35 in good health.

Notes on this clone: The same CDR3 arises from other DNA sequences in this sample as well. This sequence joins TRBV7-6 and TRBJ2-7; TRBD2 agrees at 11 bases. The germline V gene encodes CDR1 SGHVS and CDR2 FNYEAQ. There are 16 residues in the CDR3. The junction had 6 bases not matched to a gene; V was cut back by 5 bases and J by 0 bases. CDR3 amino acids: CASSPGTSGSSYEQYF. CDR3 coding DNA: TGTGCCAGCAGCCCAGGGACTAGCGGAAGCTCCTACGAGCAGTACTTC.

The gene calls are TRBV27 and TRBJ1-3, with a tentative D call TRBD1 (5 bases). In germline, CDR1 is MNHEY, CDR2 SMNVEV (reference sequence). This CDR3 region has 17 residues. Trimming removed 5 bases at V and 2 bases at J, with 19 bases between. The CDR3 loop is CASSPDPGGAAGNTIYF. CDR3 nucleotides: TGTGCCAGCAGTCCAGATCCCGGAGGGGCCGCTGGAAACACCATATATTTT.

The chain combines TRBV9 with TRBJ1-2; 7 nucleotides align to TRBD1. The junction had 3 bases not matched to a gene; V was cut back by 2 bases and J by 2 bases. The germline V gene encodes CDR1 SGDLS and CDR2 YYNGEE. This CDR3 is built from 14 residues. This chain's CDR3 is CASSVGDRNYGYTF. The CDR3 DNA follows: TGTGCCAGCAGCGTGGGGGACAGAAACTATGGCTACACCTTC.

CDR3 in amino acids: CASSESYQPQHF. CDR3 sequence (DNA): TGTGCCAGCAGCGAAAGTTATCAGCCCCAGCATTTT. The chain couples TRBV7-9 to TRBJ1-5; D gene uncertain. The germline gives CDR1 SEHNR, CDR2 FQNEAQ (reference sequence). With 5 bases removed from V and 5 bases from J, the gap between germline ends came to 7 bases. The CDR3 runs 12 residues. The full variable domain, completed using reference TRBV7-9 and TRBJ1-5, is DTGVSQNPRHKITKRGQNVTFRCDPISEHNRLYWYRQTLGQGPEFLTYFQNEAQLEKSRLLSDRFSAERPKGSFSTLEIQRTEQGDSAMYLCASSESYQPQHFGDGTRLSIL.

This chain connects TRBV27 to TRBJ2-7; 8 bases fit TRBD1. The CDR3 loop spans 14 amino acids. The germline CDR1 and CDR2 sequences are MNHEY and SMNVEV (reference sequence). Losses at the gene ends were 2 bases for V and 3 bases for J; bases not matched to a gene: 3. The CDR3 nucleotides are TGTGCCAGCAGTTTAGGGGGACAGGTCTACGAGCAGTACTTC. This gives the protein CASSLGGQVYEQYF.

This chain uses TRBV2 with TRBJ2-6; 8 bases fit TRBD1. The germline V gene encodes CDR1 SNHLY and CDR2 FYNNEI. With 6 bases clipped from V and 0 bases from J, the junction kept 10 bases outside the gene matches. This CDR3 is 18 amino acids long. The CDR3 protein is CASSETGTGFSGANVLTF. CDR3 nucleotide sequence: TGTGCCAGCAGCGAAACCGGGACAGGTTTCTCTGGGGCCAACGTCCTGACTTTC.

Comment on this clone: The junction shows a germline mismatch at one end, possibly a read error. This sequence joins TRBV7-7 and TRBJ2-1, with TRBD2 matching 11 bases. Germline V CDR1 and CDR2: SSHAT, FNYEAQ (reference sequence). The CDR3 sequence is 16 residues long. Here the CDR3 DNA reads TGTGCTAGCAGCTTGTTAGCGGGAGGGACGGGGAATGAGCAGTTCTTC. Translation gives CASSLLAGGTGNEQFF.

V gene TRBV6-5 combines with J gene TRBJ2-2; D remains unclear. Germline-derived CDR1 and CDR2 are MNHEY and SVGAGI. Trimming left V 0 bases short and J 7 bases short, with 15 bases between. This CDR3 is 16 amino acids long. CDR3 sequence: CASSYSVGQVVGELFF. As DNA, the CDR3 is TGTGCCAGCAGTTACTCGGTCGGGCAGGTCGTCGGGGAGCTGTTTTTT.

To note about this clone: Other nucleotide sequences from this sample produce the same CDR3. This CDR3 is CASSQGLHYEQYF. Written as DNA, the CDR3 is TGCGCCAGCAGCCAAGGACTACACTACGAGCAGTACTTC. The chain uses TRBV4-3 and TRBJ2-7, with a possible D match to TRBD2 (5 bases). CDR3 length equals 13 residues. The ends were cut back, 1 base at V and 3 bases at J, with 7 bases in the middle. CDR1 LGHNA and CDR2 YSLEER come from the germline V gene.

Remarks on this clone: The sample has other DNA sequences that encode this CDR3 too. The V call is TRBV7-8, the J call TRBJ2-3; 12 positions agree with TRBD2. Trimming removed 3 bases from V and 3 bases from J; junction bases left unmatched: 4. The germline V gene has CDR1 SGHVS and CDR2 FQNEAQ. The CDR3 contains 16 residues. The CDR3 spells CASSFRLAGVTDTQYF. Here the CDR3 DNA reads TGTGCCAGCAGCTTTCGACTAGCGGGGGTTACAGATACGCAGTATTTT. Complete variable domain (other parts from reference TRBV7-8 and TRBJ2-3): GAGVSQSPRYKVAKRGQDVALRCDPISGHVSLFWYQQALGQGPEFLTYFQNEAQLDKSGLPSDRFFAERPEGSVSTLKIQRTQQEDSAVYLCASSFRLAGVTDTQYFGPGTRLTVL.

The chain links TRBV6-6 to TRBJ2-1; either TRBD1 or TRBD2 may fit D (5 bases each). V lost 0 bases and J 7 bases, leaving 16 bases between the germline ends. The CDR3 has 16 amino acids. Germline-derived CDR1 and CDR2 are MNHNY and SVGAGI (reference sequence). CDR3 bases: TGTGCCAGCAGTTACTCGGGACCTATCGTAAGGAATGAGCAGTTCTTC. Translation: CASSYSGPIVRNEQFF.

V is TRBV5-1 and J is TRBJ2-1; D gene ambiguous. Trimming took 4 bases from V and 5 from J, leaving 4 bases between them. Germline V gene data show CDR1 as SGHRS and CDR2 as YFSETQ. The CDR3 loop spans 11 amino acids. Here the CDR3 reads CASSPNNEQFF. Here the CDR3 DNA reads TGCGCCAGCAGCCCGAACAATGAGCAGTTCTTC.

CDR3 region: CASSPWSGGGEQYF. The CDR3 DNA follows: TGTGCCAGCAGCCCCTGGTCCGGGGGAGGGGAGCAGTACTTC. The chain carries TRBV7-9 and TRBJ2-7; 7 nucleotides agree with TRBD2. Germline trimming cut 5 bases from V and 7 bases from J; bases unmatched to any gene: 11. Germline V gene sequence: CDR1 SEHNR, CDR2 FQNEAQ (reference sequence). The CDR3 loop spans 14 amino acids.

The V and J genes are TRBV4-3 and TRBJ2-7, with 7 nucleotides matching TRBD1. This CDR3 is 16 amino acids long. V lost 0 bases to trimming and J lost 1 base; unmatched junction nucleotides: 6. Germline V CDR1 and CDR2: LGHNA, YSLEER. DNA for the CDR3: TGCGCCAGCAGCCAAGACCACGGGACAGCATCCTACGAGCAGTACTTC. Translation: CASSQDHGTASYEQYF.

V usage is TRBV4-2 and J usage is TRBJ2-7, with TRBD2 matching 12 bases. J gave up 2 bases and V 4 bases, and 6 bases lay outside the gene matches. The CDR3 sequence is 16 residues long. Germline lookup yields CDR1 LGHNA and CDR2 YNFKEQ. CDR3 DNA: TGTGCCAGCAGCCGCCAACTAGCGGGGGGCCCCTACGAGCAGTACTTC. As protein: CASSRQLAGGPYEQYF.

V and J are TRBV5-6 and TRBJ2-7; 10 nucleotides line up with TRBD1. Germline V gene sequence: CDR1 SGHDT, CDR2 YYEEEE. The junction had 6 bases not matched to a gene; V was cut back by 4 bases and J by 2 bases. The CDR3 sequence is 15 residues long. This chain's CDR3 is CASSAGTGAAYEQYF. In nucleotides, the CDR3 is TGTGCCAGCAGCGCCGGGACAGGGGCTGCCTACGAGCAGTACTTC.

This clone was detected once. This rearrangement joins TRBV11-2 to TRBJ2-7; 9 nucleotides align to TRBD1. The CDR3 has 14 residues. The V gene end was trimmed by 5 bases and the J gene end by 2 bases; junction bases not matched to a gene: 4. Germline CDR1 reads SGHAT; CDR2 reads FQNNGV. The CDR3 DNA sequence: TGTGCCAGCAGCGCCGGGACAGGGCCCTACGAGCAGTACTTC. This sequence encodes CASSAGTGPYEQYF.

For this clone: This sample includes further DNA sequences coding for the same CDR3. The chain combines TRBV30 with TRBJ1-5; TRBD1 might be the D (5 bases). This CDR3 comprises 14 residues. Deletions cut 5 bases from V and 0 bases from J, with 11 bases between. Germline-derived CDR1 and CDR2 are GTSNPN and SVGIG (reference sequence). The CDR3: CAWGAENSNQPQHF. The CDR3 DNA reads as TGTGCCTGGGGGGCCGAGAATAGCAATCAGCCCCAGCATTTT.

V and J are TRBV9 and TRBJ1-5; 8 bases align to TRBD1. CDR3 length equals 14 residues. V dropped 4 bases and J dropped 6; count of bases not matched to a gene: 6. CDR1 is SGDLS, CDR2 YYNGEE, per germline. CDR3 DNA sequence: TGTGCCAGCAGCCCCGGACAGGGACTTCAGCCCCAGCATTTT. The encoded protein is CASSPGQGLQPQHF.

The J gene is TRBJ2-1, the V gene TRBV6-6; 12 bases are a match to TRBD2. J lost 8 bases, V lost 4 bases, and 0 bases had no gene match. This CDR3 spans 13 amino acids. Germline loops: CDR1 MNHNY, CDR2 SVGAGI (reference sequence). Written as DNA, the CDR3 is TGTGCCAGCAGTTCTAGCGGGGGGGATGAGCAGTTCTTC. Protein product: CASSSSGGDEQFF.

The genes are TRBV4-3 and TRBJ2-7; TRBD1 is a possible D gene (6 bases). V was shortened by 4 bases and J by 7 bases, with 17 bases between the two germline ends. Germline V gene sequence: CDR1 LGHNA, CDR2 YSLEER. This CDR3 is 14 amino acids long. The CDR3 loop is CASSRGDTSREQYF. The CDR3 DNA sequence: TGCGCCAGCAGCCGAGGGGACACCTCTCGGGAGCAGTACTTC.

With regard to this clone: The sample holds other DNA sequences that translate to the same CDR3. V usage is TRBV5-6 and J usage is TRBJ2-7; the D gene is possibly TRBD2 (7 bases). CDR1 and CDR2 (germline): SGHDT, YYEEEE. Trimming pared 5 bases from V and 2 bases from J, leaving 11 bases between. This CDR3 has 13 amino acids. CDR3 amino acids: CASRDSGTYEQYF. In DNA, the CDR3 is TGTGCCAGCAGGGACAGCGGGACCTACGAGCAGTACTTC.

The V gene is TRBV30, the J gene TRBJ2-7, with unresolved D. The CDR3 is 14 residues long. Germline V gene data show CDR1 as GTSNPN and CDR2 as SVGIG (reference sequence). V gave up 1 base and J gave up 4 bases, with 14 bases separating them. Here the CDR3 reads CAWSELGGDYEQYF. The DNA of the CDR3 is TGTGCCTGGAGTGAATTGGGCGGAGATTACGAGCAGTACTTC.